The subject of this entry is one TCR beta chain. Its antigen is undetermined. This specimen comes from a study of post-analysis software for immune sequencing data. Study summary: Relapsing-remitting, secondary progressive and progressive-relapsing multiple sclerosis were all included among the disease courses.

Study observations and caveats: Patients carried a few TRBV segments more frequently than controls did, and TRBV5-6, TRBV5-1 and TRBV20-1 were among them. Among multiple sclerosis patients, normalized Chao1 diversity was significantly below that of controls.

The TCR beta cDNA libraries carried unique molecular identifiers. TCRdb used MiXCR to reprocess the PCR reads, holding one entry per CDR3 protein. Of about 540,000 distinct CDR3 sequences in the sample, roughly 34% were seen once. Trimming removed 4 bases from V and 0 bases from J, with 15 bases in between. The CDR3 is 16 residues long. Germline V gene sequence: CDR1 ENHRY, CDR2 SYGVKD. The clonotype was recovered from a girl under 18 with multiple sclerosis. The gene calls are TRBV10-3 and TRBJ2-5; a possible D gene is TRBD2 (6 bases). The material sequenced was blood. CDR3 amino acids: CAISGEAGSYQETQYF. The CDR3 DNA sequence: TGTGCCATCAGTGGGGAGGCAGGGAGTTACCAAGAGACCCAGTACTTC.